This entry lists 22 T cell receptor beta chains sequenced from one sample in a study of long-term antiretroviral therapy in people with HIV. Investigators performed immunoSEQ version v3.0 at survey level. Generated by immunoSEQ multiplex PCR, the TCRdb table keeps only in-frame clones and is missing some. The table lists 35,000 to 45,000 clones, around 86% of them singletons. The sample was unsorted PBMCs, taken 1 year after starting antiretroviral therapy. These receptors came from a man younger than 35 with HIV.

Only a few counts were recorded for this clone. The chain uses TRBV6-1 and TRBJ2-7, with a weak D call TRBD1 (6 bases). Germline V gene lookup returns CDR1 MNHNS and CDR2 SASEGT. V lost 3 bases, J lost 1 base, and 16 bases lay in between. This CDR3 contains 16 residues. CDR3 sequence reads: CASSEIGTHSSYEQYF. CDR3 coding DNA: TGTGCCAGCAGTGAGATAGGGACACATTCATCCTACGAGCAGTACTTC.

The genes are TRBV29-1 and TRBJ2-5; perhaps TRBD1 as D (6 bases). Germline V CDR1 and CDR2: SQVTM, ANQGSEA. V was clipped by 0 bases and J by 5 bases, with 16 bases between them. The CDR3 consists of 15 residues. This CDR3 reads CSVEEAGDTTETQYF. The CDR3, as DNA: TGCAGCGTTGAAGAGGCAGGGGATACGACGGAGACCCAGTACTTC.

The chain uses TRBV7-9 and TRBJ2-2, with 8 nucleotides matching TRBD2. Trimming at V came to 5 bases and at J to 1 base, leaving 3 bases not matched to a gene. The CDR3 is 15 amino acids. Germline V lookup: CDR1 SEHNR, CDR2 FQNEAQ (reference sequence). CDR3 in amino acids: CASSDSGMNTGELFF. CDR3 nucleotides: TGTGCCAGCAGCGATAGCGGGATGAACACCGGGGAGCTGTTTTTT.

The chain combines TRBV5-1 with TRBJ1-1; weak D call: TRBD1 (5 bases). Trimming stripped 4 bases from V and 1 base from J, with 20 bases between. The germline V gene encodes CDR1 SGHRS and CDR2 YFSETQ. The CDR3 sequence is 17 residues long. This CDR3 is CASSTATAPVRNTEAFF. The DNA for the CDR3 is TGCGCCAGCAGCACCGCGACAGCGCCCGTCAGGAACACTGAAGCTTTCTTT.

V gene TRBV9 combines with J gene TRBJ2-7; 9 bases match TRBD1. V gave up 2 bases and J gave up 2 bases; unmatched junction bases: 5. The CDR3 is 15 residues long. CDR1 is SGDLS and CDR2 is YYNGEE in the germline V gene. The CDR3 sequence is CASSVSGQGTYEQYF. DNA of the CDR3: TGTGCCAGCAGCGTTTCCGGACAGGGGACCTACGAGCAGTACTTC. Full variable domain (remainder filled in from reference TRBV9 and TRBJ2-7): DSGVTQTPKHLITATGQRVTLRCSPRSGDLSVYWYQQSLDQGLQFLIQYYNGEERAKGNILERFSAQQFPDLHSELNLSSLELGDSALYFCASSVSGQGTYEQYFGPGTRLTVT.

Only a few counts were recorded for this clone. The rearrangement uses TRBV7-9 and TRBJ1-2; D might be TRBD1 (5 bases). Germline V lookup: CDR1 SEHNR, CDR2 FQNEAQ (reference sequence). Trimming pared 3 bases from V and 0 bases from J, leaving 11 bases between. The CDR3 loop spans 15 amino acids. The CDR3 bases are TGTGCCAGCAGCTTTCAGGGACTGTCTAACTATGGCTACACCTTC. Translation gives CASSFQGLSNYGYTF.

This clone was seen only a few times. The chain uses TRBV27 and TRBJ1-2; 7 bases are a match to TRBD1. Trimming at V came to 5 bases and at J to 3 bases, leaving 9 bases not matched to a gene. CDR1 is MNHEY, CDR2 SMNVEV, per germline (reference sequence). This CDR3 comprises 15 residues. The CDR3 DNA reads TGTGCCAGCAGTCCGCTTGGCAGGGGGGACTATGGCTACACCTTC. Translating gives CASSPLGRGDYGYTF.

The chain links TRBV28 to TRBJ2-7, with D perhaps matching TRBD2 (6 bases). Trimming stripped 6 bases from V and 5 bases from J, with 17 bases between. Germline CDR1 and CDR2: MDHEN and SYDVKM. The CDR3 is 14 residues long. CDR3 sequence: CASRPVRGGDEQYF. The CDR3 bases are TGTGCCAGCAGGCCAGTCCGCGGAGGGGACGAGCAGTACTTC. The full variable domain, with the rest looked up from reference TRBV28 and TRBJ2-7, is DVKVTQSSRYLVKRTGEKVFLECVQDMDHENMFWYRQDPGLGLRLIYFSYDVKMKEKGDIPEGYSVSREKKERFSLILESASTNQTSMYLCASRPVRGGDEQYFGPGTRLTVT.

V and J are TRBV28 and TRBJ1-2; D not certain. The CDR3 consists of 14 residues. The ends were cut back, 5 bases at V and 0 bases at J, with 10 bases in the middle. From germline, CDR1 is MDHEN and CDR2 SYDVKM. In DNA form, the CDR3 reads TGTGCCAGCAGTAACGGACGGGCTAACTATGGCTACACCTTC. This sequence encodes CASSNGRANYGYTF.

The chain carries TRBV5-1 and TRBJ2-7; D possibly corresponds to TRBD2 (6 bases). With 7 bases removed from V and 0 bases from J, the gap between germline ends came to 17 bases. This CDR3 comprises 15 residues. The germline V gene has CDR1 SGHRS and CDR2 YFSETQ. The CDR3 spells CASGNGGPASYEQYF. CDR3 bases: TGCGCCAGCGGCAACGGGGGACCGGCCTCCTACGAGCAGTACTTC.

The chain employs TRBV27 and TRBJ1-1; TRBD1 aligns across 7 bases. The trim removed 0 bases at V and 2 bases at J, leaving 3 bases unmatched. Germline assignment: CDR1 MNHEY and CDR2 SMNVEV (reference sequence). This CDR3 has 15 amino acids. The CDR3 loop reads CASSLSEGANTEAFF. CDR3 coding DNA: TGTGCCAGCAGTTTATCGGAGGGGGCAAACACTGAAGCTTTCTTT.

The chain combines TRBV6-1 with TRBJ2-1, with 7 bases lining up with TRBD1. Germline V CDR1 and CDR2: MNHNS, SASEGT. The CDR3 spans 14 residues. The junction had 6 bases not matched to a gene; V was cut back by 4 bases and J by 6 bases. CDR3 in amino acids: CASSAPGTANEQFF. The CDR3 bases are TGTGCCAGCAGTGCCCCCGGGACAGCCAATGAGCAGTTCTTC.

This chain joins TRBV9 and TRBJ2-7; 8 bases fit TRBD1. After removal of 0 bases from V and 4 bases from J, the junction contained 6 bases not matched to a gene. CDR3 length equals 15 residues. Looked up from germline, CDR1 is SGDLS and CDR2 is YYNGEE. This chain's CDR3 is CASSVGDRGRYEQYF. The CDR3 DNA sequence: TGTGCCAGCAGCGTAGGAGACAGGGGTAGGTACGAGCAGTACTTC. Variable domain in full (rest from reference TRBV9 and TRBJ2-7): DSGVTQTPKHLITATGQRVTLRCSPRSGDLSVYWYQQSLDQGLQFLIQYYNGEERAKGNILERFSAQQFPDLHSELNLSSLELGDSALYFCASSVGDRGRYEQYFGPGTRLTVT.

This clone turned up a few times. The chain recombines TRBV27 with TRBJ2-7; unclear D gene. Germline CDR1 is MNHEY and CDR2 is SMNVEV (reference sequence). V lost 4 bases and J 3 bases, leaving 13 bases between the germline ends. The CDR3 covers 14 residues. The chain's CDR3 is CASSWAPTDYEQYF. CDR3 nucleotide sequence: TGTGCCAGCAGTTGGGCCCCGACGGACTACGAGCAGTACTTC.

The chain recombines TRBV19 with TRBJ2-1, with D tentatively TRBD1 (5 bases). CDR1 LNHDA and CDR2 SQIVND come from the germline V gene (reference sequence). The CDR3 is made up of 16 amino acids. Trimming cost V 1 base and J 0 bases, with 10 bases left between them. The DNA of the CDR3 is TGTGCCAGTAGTATAGCAGACAGTGTCTCCTACAATGAGCAGTTCTTC. This translates into CASSIADSVSYNEQFF. Using reference TRBV19 and TRBJ2-1 for the parts outside the CDR3, the full variable domain is DGGITQSPKYLFRKEGQNVTLSCEQNLNHDAMYWYRQDPGQGLRLIYYSQIVNDFQKGDIAEGYSVSREKKESFPLTVTSAQKNPTAFYLCASSIADSVSYNEQFFGPGTRLTVL.

J is TRBJ2-1 and V is TRBV29-1; 7 bases map to TRBD2. The CDR3 sequence is 13 residues long. Germline-derived CDR1 and CDR2 are SQVTM and ANQGSEA. V was pared by 5 bases and J by 3 bases, with 4 bases of the junction left unmatched. The CDR3 spells CSVKTSSYNEQFF. The DNA for the CDR3 is TGCAGCGTTAAGACTAGCAGCTACAATGAGCAGTTCTTC.

The chain links TRBV2 to TRBJ2-7; D is tentatively TRBD1 or TRBD2 (6 bases each). Germline V gene lookup returns CDR1 SNHLY and CDR2 FYNNEI. This CDR3 is 14 amino acids long. The V gene lost 6 bases and the J gene lost 2 bases, with 14 bases spanning the gap. In DNA, the CDR3 is TGTGCCAGCAGGGAGGGTACAGGGACCTACGAGCAGTACTTC. Protein: CASREGTGTYEQYF.

The chain links TRBV13 to TRBJ2-7, with 7 bases lining up with TRBD1. J lost 2 bases, V lost 0 bases, and 4 bases had no gene match. Germline CDR1 is PRHDT and CDR2 is FYEKMQ (reference sequence). CDR3 size: 15 residues. CDR3 in amino acids: CASSLGGTAAYEQYF. In DNA form, the CDR3 reads TGTGCCAGCAGCTTAGGGGGGACAGCAGCCTACGAGCAGTACTTC.

The chain is built from TRBV19 and TRBJ2-1; TRBD1 is a possible D gene (5 bases). This CDR3 has 14 residues. Germline V gives CDR1 LNHDA, CDR2 SQIVND (reference sequence). V lost 5 bases and J lost 7, with 15 bases in between. The CDR3 nucleotides read TGTGCCAGTAGTCCCGCGCACAGGTTGAATGAGCAGTTCTTC. Its protein product is CASSPAHRLNEQFF.

The chain carries TRBV15 and TRBJ2-7, with 9 bases that match TRBD1. This CDR3 is 14 amino acids long. Looked up from germline, CDR1 is LNHNV and CDR2 is YYDKDF (reference sequence). V gave up 3 bases and J gave up 5 bases; unmatched junction bases: 5. CDR3 region: CATSSGDRDDEQYF. CDR3 DNA: TGTGCCACCAGCAGTGGGGACAGGGATGACGAGCAGTACTTC. The full variable domain, rest sourced from reference TRBV15 and TRBJ2-7, is DAMVIQNPRYQVTQFGKPVTLSCSQTLNHNVMYWYQQKSSQAPKLLFHYYDKDFNNEADTPDNFQSRRPNTSFCFLDIRSPGLGDTAMYLCATSSGDRDDEQYFGPGTRLTVT.

The rearrangement links TRBV18 to TRBJ1-1, with a possible D match to TRBD1 (5 bases). V was pared by 2 bases and J by 3 bases, with 19 bases between. Per the germline V gene, CDR1 is KGHSH and CDR2 is LQKENI. The CDR3 runs to 17 residues. The CDR3 sequence: CASSPSVRVTDDTEAFF. As DNA, the CDR3 is TGTGCCAGCTCACCAAGTGTCAGGGTGACCGACGACACTGAAGCTTTCTTT.

The V and J genes are TRBV10-3 and TRBJ1-1; 9 nucleotides line up with TRBD1. Germline-derived CDR1 and CDR2 are ENHRY and SYGVKD. V lost 2 bases and J lost 5; bases outside the gene matches: 9. This CDR3 comprises 16 residues. DNA for the CDR3: TGTGCCATCAGTGAGGCCCGACAGGGGGTTGATACTGAAGCTTTCTTT. Its protein is CAISEARQGVDTEAFF.